Given below is one T cell receptor (beta chain) in context. Its antigen is unknown. This specimen belongs to a study of shared clonotypes between healthy human individuals. Points from the study as a whole: Non-shared clonotypes were found to have lower generation probabilities than the clonotypes that were shared by all four of the sorted-subset donors.

CD8 cells regarded as naive lacked CD45RO, were positively chosen for CCR7, and omitted terminally differentiated effector memory CD45RA+ cells. The protocol was immunoSEQ multiplex PCR, while the TCRdb copy is restricted to in-frame clones and leaves out a portion. The sample carries roughly 1,800,000 clones, about 95% recorded once. This CDR3 spans 14 amino acids. The germline V gene has CDR1 MDHEN and CDR2 SYDVKM. V was shortened by 6 bases and J by 3 bases, with 11 bases between the two germline ends. The genes are TRBV28 and TRBJ2-2, with D possibly TRBD1 on 6 matching bases. Sequenced: naive CD8+ T cells sorted from blood. The receptor's source is a man aged 18 to 35 in good health. CDR3 in DNA: TGTGCCAGCAGGCTCTCAGGGGACACCGGGGAGCTGTTTTTT. Translating gives CASRLSGDTGELFF.